A single sample is the source of the 20 T cell receptor beta chains below, sequenced in a study of T cell repertoires in cytomegalovirus infection. The antigens these receptors bind are not known. Using its own MiXCR run on the reads, TCRdb lists one record per CDR3 protein. In the table there are about 770,000 distinct CDR3 sequences, about 29% of which are singletons. The sequencing here drew on cultured CD8+ T cells from PBMCs, taken from culture after CMV antigen stimulation. The source of these receptors is a human donor in good health (CMV status not recorded). Some clones in this sample may be carry-over from other donors' samples.

The chain recombines TRBV3-1 with TRBJ2-6; D gene uncertain. From germline, CDR1 is LGHDT and CDR2 YNNKEL (reference sequence). Trimming cost V 7 bases and J 1 base, with 8 bases left between them. CDR3 size: 14 residues. The CDR3 spells CASNLLSGANVLTF. CDR3 nucleotides: TGTGCCAGCAACCTTCTTTCTGGGGCCAACGTCCTGACTTTC.

This clonotype has a count of ten or more. This sequence joins TRBV6-2 or TRBV6-3 and TRBJ2-1; D remains unclear. The germline V gene has CDR1 MNHEY and CDR2 SVGEGT. This CDR3 comprises 15 residues. V was cut by 7 bases and J by 0 bases, with 13 bases left in between. The CDR3 spells CASTTSSLSYNEQFF. CDR3 nucleotides: TGTGCCAGCACGACTTCCTCCCTCTCCTACAATGAGCAGTTCTTC.

The chain carries TRBV19 and TRBJ2-1; 9 positions agree with TRBD1. This CDR3 has 13 amino acids. The V gene's germline CDR1 is LNHDA and CDR2 SQIVND (reference sequence). The junction had 5 bases not matched to a gene; V was cut back by 5 bases and J by 9 bases. The CDR3 sequence: CASSPGTGLEQFF. CDR3 DNA: TGTGCCAGTAGTCCTGGGACAGGGCTTGAGCAGTTCTTC.

At least ten counts were recorded for this clonotype. The V and J genes are TRBV7-6 and TRBJ2-3, with TRBD2 matching 11 bases. Germline V lookup: CDR1 SGHVS, CDR2 FNYEAQ. With V trimmed by 4 bases and J by 2 bases, 14 bases remained unmatched. The CDR3 has 19 residues. CDR3 coding DNA: TGTGCCAGCAGCTCGACCTTATTGGGACTAGCGGTTGCCACAGATACGCAGTATTTT. Its translation is CASSSTLLGLAVATDTQYF.

This clonotype was recorded at least ten times. The chain has TRBV7-2 and TRBJ2-2; 8 bases align to TRBD2. The CDR3 has 18 amino acids. V was clipped by 1 base and J by 5 bases; unmatched bases: 12. Germline lookup yields CDR1 SGHTA and CDR2 FQGNSA. CDR3 residues: CASSLGLAGYPKTGELFF. CDR3 coding DNA: TGTGCCAGCAGCTTAGGGCTAGCGGGCTACCCCAAGACCGGGGAGCTGTTTTTT. Full variable domain (missing parts from reference TRBV7-2 and TRBJ2-2): GAGVSQSPSNKVTEKGKDVELRCDPISGHTALYWYRQSLGQGLEFLIYFQGNSAPDKSGLPSDRFSAERTGGSVSTLTIQRTQQEDSAVYLCASSLGLAGYPKTGELFFGEGSRLTVL.

The V call is TRBV6-1, the J call TRBJ2-3; 8 bases agree with TRBD2. The J segment lost 1 base and the V segment lost 7 bases, leaving 16 bases of the junction unmatched. This CDR3 comprises 18 residues. The germline CDR1 and CDR2 sequences are MNHNS and SASEGT. The CDR3 sequence is CASTRGRGEETGTDTQYF. In DNA form, the CDR3 reads TGTGCCAGCACCCGCGGGCGGGGGGAAGAAACTGGCACAGATACGCAGTATTTT.

This clonotype was found many times. The J gene is TRBJ1-2, the V gene TRBV2; 7 positions match TRBD1. Germline loops: CDR1 SNHLY, CDR2 FYNNEI. The ends lost 5 bases at V and 8 bases at J; junction bases unmatched: 5. The CDR3 length is 12 residues. CDR3 sequence reads: CASSRTGGGYTF. The CDR3 coding sequence is TGTGCCAGCAGTCGGACAGGAGGCGGCTACACCTTC.

This clonotype has more than one count but fewer than ten. V usage is TRBV7-2 and J usage is TRBJ2-5, with a tentative D call TRBD2 (5 bases). The CDR3 totals 15 residues. Germline CDR1 is SGHTA and CDR2 is FQGNSA. Trimming cost V 4 bases and J 1 base, with 13 bases left between them. The CDR3 DNA reads TGTGCCAGCAGCTCAAACGGACTGTCCCAAGAGACCCAGTACTTC. It translates to CASSSNGLSQETQYF.

The chain carries TRBV20-1 and TRBJ1-5, with a possible D match to TRBD1 (6 bases). Germline V CDR1 and CDR2: DFQATT, SNEGSKA (reference sequence). Trimming removed 5 bases from V and 7 bases from J, with 18 bases in between. There are 14 residues in the CDR3. Here the CDR3 DNA reads TGCAGTGCTCCGTATCCAGGGGAGGAACAGCCCCAGCATTTT. Its protein is CSAPYPGEEQPQHF.

V is TRBV20-1 and J is TRBJ2-7, with 8 bases identical to TRBD2. J lost 3 bases, V lost 1 base, and 8 bases had no gene match. Germline CDR1 and CDR2: DFQATT and SNEGSKA (reference sequence). The CDR3 loop spans 15 amino acids. The DNA of the CDR3 is TGCAGTGCTAGAGGCTCTAGCGGGTACATCTACGAGCAGTACGTC. Its translation: CSARGSSGYIYEQYV.

This clonotype has a handful of counts. This sequence joins TRBV2 and TRBJ1-1, with D possibly TRBD1 on 5 matching bases. This CDR3 spans 14 amino acids. Germline lookup yields CDR1 SNHLY and CDR2 FYNNEI. V was trimmed by 8 bases and J by 6 bases, leaving 19 bases between them. CDR3 sequence: CASEGLRATPEAFF. CDR3 sequence (DNA): TGTGCCAGCGAGGGGTTACGGGCCACCCCTGAAGCTTTCTTT.

This sequence joins TRBV27 and TRBJ2-2; TRBD2 agrees at 7 bases. Germline V gives CDR1 MNHEY, CDR2 SMNVEV (reference sequence). This CDR3 is built from 14 residues. V gave up 9 bases and J gave up 5 bases; unmatched junction bases: 9. CDR3: CASTGLRQTGELFF. For the CDR3, the DNA is TGTGCCAGTACGGGACTACGGCAGACCGGGGAGCTGTTTTTT.

There are a few counts of this clonotype. V gene TRBV4-1 combines with J gene TRBJ2-1; a possible D gene is TRBD2 (5 bases). CDR3 length: 16 amino acids. Trimming took off 8 bases at V and 0 bases at J, with 17 bases between the two ends. CDR1 is MGHRA, CDR2 YSYEKL, per germline. CDR3 coding DNA: TGCGCCAGCGGTCGGGGAACCCAATCCTCCTACAATGAGCAGTTCTTC. Translation gives CASGRGTQSSYNEQFF.

The V gene is TRBV19, the J gene TRBJ2-7, with a possible D match to TRBD1 (5 bases). The CDR3 runs 10 residues. V lost 9 bases and J 12 bases, leaving 15 bases between the germline ends. CDR1 and CDR2 (germline): LNHDA, SQIVND (reference sequence). Written as DNA, the CDR3 is TGTGCCAGCGAAGAACAGGCCTCGTACGTC. It yields the protein CASEEQASYV.

V and J are TRBV6-5 and TRBJ2-7; TRBD2 matches 13 bases. The trim removed 9 bases at V and 3 bases at J, leaving 2 bases unmatched. Germline lookup yields CDR1 MNHEY and CDR2 SVGAGI. The CDR3 consists of 13 residues. CDR3 sequence reads: CASGLAGDYEQYF. CDR3 in DNA: TGTGCCAGTGGACTAGCGGGGGACTACGAGCAGTACTTC.

This clonotype was seen a few times. The V gene is TRBV12-3 or TRBV12-4, the J gene TRBJ2-3; possible D gene TRBD1, 7 bases. The CDR3 consists of 15 residues. Trimming left V 3 bases short and J 6 bases short, with 16 bases between. In nucleotides, the CDR3 is TGTGCCAGCAGTTTTCAGGGGGGCGTTTCGGATACGCAGTATTTT. It translates to CASSFQGGVSDTQYF.

This clonotype was counted a few times. The V call is TRBV5-6, the J call TRBJ1-4; D perhaps matches TRBD1 (5 bases). Trimming left V 2 bases short and J 1 base short, with 9 bases between. In germline, CDR1 is SGHDT, CDR2 YYEEEE. The CDR3 is 15 amino acids. The DNA for the CDR3 is TGTGCCAGCAGCTTAGATGGGGGAACTAATGAAAAACTGTTTTTT. This translates into CASSLDGGTNEKLFF.

This clonotype was detected once. In DNA, the CDR3 is TGTGCCAGCAGTTACTCGATAGGGGCAGGGGAGACCCAGTACTTC. Its translation: CASSYSIGAGETQYF. The chain has TRBV6-5 and TRBJ2-5; perhaps TRBD1 as D (5 bases). The germline V gene encodes CDR1 MNHEY and CDR2 SVGAGI. The V gene lost 0 bases and the J gene lost 5 bases, with 13 bases spanning the gap. This CDR3 has 15 amino acids.

CDR3 sequence reads: CASSPGGGQETQYF. CDR3 DNA: TGTGCCAGCAGCCCGGGGGGCGGGCAAGAGACCCAGTACTTC. The chain has TRBV5-4 and TRBJ2-5; TRBD2 is a possible D gene (7 bases). Looked up from germline, CDR1 is SGHNT and CDR2 is YYREEE (reference sequence). The CDR3 runs 14 residues. The ends were cut back, 4 bases at V and 2 bases at J, with 12 bases in the middle.

This clonotype was seen a handful of times. V gene TRBV5-8 combines with J gene TRBJ1-2; unclear D gene. The CDR3 totals 14 residues. The V gene lost 2 bases and the J gene lost 2 bases, with 10 bases spanning the gap. Germline lookup yields CDR1 SGHTS and CDR2 YDEGEE. The CDR3 region is CASSFGPTNYGYTF. CDR3 in DNA: TGTGCCAGCAGCTTCGGGCCCACGAACTATGGCTACACCTTC.